Listed below are T cell receptor beta chains from one sample, sequenced in a study of siplizumab effects on memory and regulatory T cells. Profiling relied on immunoSEQ multiplex PCR, and the TCRdb table lists in-frame clones only, not all of them. Here the sample spans tens of thousands of clones, less than 90% being singletons. Sequenced input: memory CD4+ T cells sorted from blood. These receptors all stem from a human donor in good health. Each CDR3 is given with its conserved first and last residue. The D gene is left open where the match is weak. The size entry is marked missing in some rows and otherwise reads once, few, many or a size class.

V	J	D	size	CDR3	DNA
TRBV19	TRBJ2-1	NA	NA	CATEVSGGRSYNEQFF	TGTGCCACCGAAGTGAGTGGCGGGCGCTCCTACAATGAGCAGTTCTTC
TRBV2	TRBJ2-5	NA	NA	CASTGAQETQYF	TGTGCCAGCACGGGGGCCCAAGAGACCCAGTACTTC
TRBV7-6	TRBJ2-2	NA	NA	CASSLVPDSYTGELFF	TGTGCCAGCAGCTTAGTCCCTGACAGCTACACCGGGGAGCTGTTTTTT
TRBV14	TRBJ2-7	NA	NA	CASSQEGPYEQYF	TGTGCCAGCAGCCAAGAAGGACCCTACGAGCAGTACTTC
TRBV6-1	TRBJ1-4	NA	NA	CASRPGRMNEKLFF	TGTGCCAGCAGACCGGGACGAATGAATGAAAAACTGTTTTTT
TRBV7-2	TRBJ1-4	TRBD1	NA	CASSAGQGSVSEKLFF	TGTGCCAGCAGCGCCGGACAGGGATCCGTGAGTGAAAAACTGTTTTTT
TRBV29-1	TRBJ1-5	TRBD1	NA	CSVKLQGDSNQPQHF	TGCAGCGTCAAATTACAGGGGGACAGCAATCAGCCCCAGCATTTT
TRBV14	TRBJ2-1	NA	few	CASSPGTRIREQFF	TGTGCCAGCAGCCCCGGGACTCGCATTCGGGAGCAGTTCTTC
TRBV30	TRBJ2-1	NA	NA	CAWREALKQFF	TGTGCCTGGCGGGAAGCCCTTAAGCAGTTCTTC
TRBV9	TRBJ2-3	NA	NA	CASSVGLYFLTDTQYF	TGTGCCAGCAGCGTGGGACTTTACTTCCTCACAGATACGCAGTATTTT
TRBV4-2	TRBJ2-2	NA	NA	CASSQATPQGKELFF	TGTGCCAGCAGCCAAGCCACCCCGCAGGGAAAGGAGCTGTTTTTT
TRBV5-1	TRBJ2-5	TRBD2	NA	CASSTGLAGVRETQYF	TGCGCCAGCAGCACGGGACTAGCGGGAGTTCGAGAGACCCAGTACTTC
TRBV5-1	TRBJ2-7	NA	once	CASSLSTGSYEQYF	TGCGCCAGCAGCTTGTCTACAGGGTCCTACGAGCAGTACTTC
TRBV7-2	TRBJ2-5	TRBD2	once	CASSSSGGADQETQYF	TGTGCCAGCAGCTCGTCCGGGGGGGCGGACCAAGAGACCCAGTACTTC
TRBV5-6	TRBJ1-5	NA	NA	CASSLSGTGNQPQHF	TGTGCCAGCAGCTTGAGTGGGACGGGAAATCAGCCCCAGCATTTT
TRBV30	TRBJ2-1	NA	NA	CAWSFGGNSYNEQFF	TGTGCCTGGAGTTTTGGAGGAAACTCCTACAATGAGCAGTTCTTC
TRBV5-4	TRBJ1-2	NA	NA	CASSSDVGGSKSYGYTF	TGTGCCAGCAGCTCTGACGTCGGGGGCTCTAAATCATATGGCTACACCTTC
TRBV29-1	TRBJ2-6	TRBD1	NA	CSVGSGGSGANVLTF	TGCAGCGTTGGATCAGGGGGCTCTGGGGCCAACGTCCTGACTTTC
TRBV7-2	TRBJ2-3	TRBD2	NA	CASSSGLAEKDTQYF	TGTGCCAGCAGCTCGGGACTAGCGGAGAAAGATACGCAGTATTTT
TRBV29-1	TRBJ1-1	TRBD1	NA	CSLRQGTNTEAFF	TGCAGCTTACGACAGGGGACGAACACTGAAGCTTTCTTT